This T cell receptor beta chain was sequenced in a study of blood T cell repertoires in COVID-19. Looking at the study overall: The United States, Italy and Spain supplied acute and convalescent COVID-19 samples. In each case, the material was cDNA or gDNA derived from T cells, B-cell-depleted T cells, or PBMCs.

In the source study's methods: The authors estimated nucleated cell counts from reference gene primer amplification. Here immunoSEQ multiplex PCR was the method, and the copy in TCRdb shows in-frame clones only, minus some. V, J and clone size derive from that table, while D and trimming were established from the DNA sequence. The data show 95,000 to 100,000 clones, roughly 80% seen once. Germline CDR1 LGHNA, CDR2 YSLEER. V was clipped by 0 bases and J by 7 bases; unmatched bases: 7. The CDR3 covers 16 residues. The chain is built from TRBV4-3 and TRBJ1-4, with 8 bases that match TRBD1. The sequencing input was peripheral blood. This TCR was recovered from a woman of 80 years or more with acute or convalescent COVID-19. DNA for the CDR3: TGCGCCAGCAGCCAAGATCTCGACAGGGGCAGTGAAAAACTGTTTTTT. Its translation: CASSQDLDRGSEKLFF.